These T cell receptor beta chains were read from a single sample in a study of T cell responses to AZD1222 COVID-19 vaccine. TCRdb's copy holds only in-frame clones and misses some; the assay was immunoSEQ multiplex PCR. Of roughly 200,000 clones detected, approximately 90% appear once; the ten largest clones hold approximately 4%. The source material was peripheral blood, sampled 28 days after the second dose of the MenACWY control vaccine. Receptors originate from an adult who received the MenACWY meningococcal vaccine as a control. Each CDR3 is given with its conserved first and last residue. A D gene is named only where the DNA matches it firmly. Rows may omit the clone size; those that give it use once, few, many or a size class.

length	V	D	size	J	CDR3	DNA
14	TRBV5-4	-	-	TRBJ1-4	CASSPGANNEKLFF	TGTGCCAGCAGCCCGGGGGCCAATAATGAAAAACTGTTTTTT
15	TRBV3-1/TRBV3-2	-	once	TRBJ1-2	CASSQVGVLNYGYTF	TGTGCCAGCAGCCAAGTTGGCGTACTTAACTATGGCTACACCTTC
14	TRBV2	-	-	TRBJ1-1	CASRTQWQNTEAFF	TGTGCCAGCCGAACCCAGTGGCAGAACACTGAAGCTTTCTTT
15	TRBV13	-	few	TRBJ1-2	CASSVTGPANYGYTF	TGTGCCAGCAGCGTAACAGGGCCCGCGAACTATGGCTACACCTTC
14	TRBV29-1	-	once	TRBJ2-5	CSVERRGWSETQYF	TGCAGCGTTGAGAGGAGAGGGTGGTCAGAGACCCAGTACTTC
17	TRBV5-4	TRBD1	-	TRBJ2-5	CASSVDRGQGRGETQYF	TGTGCCAGCAGCGTGGACCGGGGACAGGGGAGGGGAGAGACCCAGTACTTC
15	TRBV6-5	-	-	TRBJ2-1	CASREGDPTYNEQFF	TGTGCCAGCAGGGAGGGGGATCCTACGTACAATGAGCAGTTCTTC
15	TRBV4-2	TRBD1	few	TRBJ2-7	CASSQDRQGAYEQYF	TGTGCCAGCAGCCAAGATCGACAGGGGGCTTACGAGCAGTACTTC
13	TRBV30	-	-	TRBJ1-4	CACAASTNEKLFF	TGTGCCTGTGCCGCTTCAACTAATGAAAAACTGTTTTTT
12	TRBV19	TRBD1	-	TRBJ1-1	CASRQGAAEAFF	TGTGCCAGTAGACAGGGGGCGGCTGAAGCTTTCTTT
14	TRBV5-1	-	-	TRBJ1-2	CASSPSGGRYGYTF	TGCGCCAGCAGCCCGTCGGGAGGCCGCTATGGCTACACCTTC
16	TRBV27	-	-	TRBJ1-4	CASSSADGATNEKLFF	TGTGCCAGCAGTTCCGCGGACGGAGCAACTAATGAAAAACTGTTTTTT
17	TRBV7-3	-	once	TRBJ2-3	CASSLGSAGTGTDTQYF	TGTGCCAGCAGCTTAGGCAGCGCGGGAACGGGCACAGATACGCAGTATTTT
15	TRBV7-9	-	-	TRBJ1-4	CASSFGDTTNEKLFF	TGTGCCAGCAGCTTTGGGGACACAACTAATGAAAAACTGTTTTTT
14	TRBV10-3	TRBD2	-	TRBJ2-7	CAISVGLAGYEQYF	TGTGCCATCAGTGTAGGACTAGCGGGCTACGAGCAGTACTTC
15	TRBV15	-	-	TRBJ1-5	CATSRGNRVGQPQHF	TGTGCCACCAGCAGAGGCAACAGGGTCGGTCAGCCCCAGCATTTT
15	TRBV28	TRBD1	few	TRBJ1-5	CASSLGGTGGQPQHF	TGTGCCAGCAGTCTAGGAGGGACAGGGGGTCAGCCCCAGCATTTT
17	TRBV7-3	-	-	TRBJ2-2	CASSPPRTASNTGELFF	TGTGCCAGCAGCCCCCCCCGGACTGCCTCGAACACCGGGGAGCTGTTTTTT
14	TRBV19	-	-	TRBJ1-5	CASSSDGGFQPQHF	TGTGCCAGTAGTAGCGACGGGGGGTTTCAGCCCCAGCATTTT
14	TRBV28	-	-	TRBJ1-6	CASNFSGARSPLHF	TGTGCCAGCAATTTTTCAGGGGCTAGGTCACCCCTCCACTTT
11	TRBV7-9	-	-	TRBJ1-4	CAGGVNEKLFF	TGTGCCGGGGGGGTTAATGAAAAACTGTTTTTT
14	TRBV5-8	TRBD1	-	TRBJ1-4	CASKTGTGYEKLFF	TGTGCCAGCAAAACCGGGACAGGGTATGAAAAACTGTTTTTT
13	TRBV2	-	-	TRBJ2-7	CALGGRSSYEQYF	TGTGCCCTGGGCGGCAGGAGCTCCTACGAGCAGTACTTC
16	TRBV5-4	-	-	TRBJ1-6	CASSVGPVPYNSPLHF	TGTGCCAGCAGCGTTGGCCCAGTCCCCTATAATTCACCCCTCCACTTT
13	TRBV29-1	-	once	TRBJ1-5	CSVEGRVGQPQHF	TGCAGCGTTGAGGGCAGGGTCGGTCAGCCCCAGCATTTT
14	TRBV7-6	TRBD2	many	TRBJ2-7	CASSLLAGGGEQYF	TGTGCCAGCAGCTTACTAGCGGGAGGAGGCGAGCAGTACTTC
13	TRBV4-1	TRBD1	-	TRBJ2-7	CASSPFDRAEQYF	TGCGCCAGCAGCCCCTTTGACAGGGCCGAGCAGTACTTC
14	TRBV6-6	-	-	TRBJ1-6	CASSYSWRDSPLHF	TGTGCCAGCAGTTACTCGTGGAGGGATTCACCCCTCCACTTT
17	TRBV28	-	-	TRBJ1-6	CASSRSRVRILNSPLHF	TGTGCCAGCAGCCGGAGTCGGGTCCGTATTTTGAATTCACCCCTCCACTTT
14	TRBV10-3	TRBD1	-	TRBJ2-7	CAAKTGLYSYEQYF	TGTGCCGCCAAGACAGGGCTCTACTCCTACGAGCAGTACTTC
13	TRBV24-1	-	-	TRBJ2-1	CATSDSNPNEQFF	TGTGCCACCAGTGATTCCAACCCCAATGAGCAGTTCTTC
12	TRBV24-1	-	-	TRBJ2-1	CATTTTGDEQFF	TGTGCCACCACCACTACGGGCGATGAGCAGTTCTTC
13	TRBV12-3/TRBV12-4	-	-	TRBJ1-2	CASSPQYNYGYTF	TGTGCCAGCAGCCCACAGTATAACTATGGCTACACCTTC
18	TRBV4-1	-	-	TRBJ2-2	CASSQDLLALKGFGELFF	TGCGCCAGCAGCCAAGATCTGCTAGCACTTAAGGGGTTCGGGGAGCTGTTTTTT